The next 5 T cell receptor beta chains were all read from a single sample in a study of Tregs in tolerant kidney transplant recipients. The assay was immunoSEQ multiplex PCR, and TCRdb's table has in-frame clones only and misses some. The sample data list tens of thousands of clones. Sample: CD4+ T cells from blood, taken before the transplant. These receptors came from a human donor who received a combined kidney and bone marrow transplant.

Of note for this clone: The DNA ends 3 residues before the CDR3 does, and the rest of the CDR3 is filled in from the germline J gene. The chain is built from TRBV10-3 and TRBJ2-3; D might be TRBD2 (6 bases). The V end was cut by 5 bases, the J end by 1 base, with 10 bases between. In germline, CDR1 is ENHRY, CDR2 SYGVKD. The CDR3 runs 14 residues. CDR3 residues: CAISTGLGTDTQYF. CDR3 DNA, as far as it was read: TGTGCCATCAGTACGGGACTCGGCACAGATACG.

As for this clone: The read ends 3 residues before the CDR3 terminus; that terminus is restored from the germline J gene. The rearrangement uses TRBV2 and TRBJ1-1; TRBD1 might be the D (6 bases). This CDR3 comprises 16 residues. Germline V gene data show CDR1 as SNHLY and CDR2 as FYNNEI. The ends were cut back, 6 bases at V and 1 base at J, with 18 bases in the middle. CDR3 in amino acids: CASSILQGYENTEAFF. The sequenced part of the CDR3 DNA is TGTGCCAGCAGCATCCTACAGGGATATGAGAACACTGAA.

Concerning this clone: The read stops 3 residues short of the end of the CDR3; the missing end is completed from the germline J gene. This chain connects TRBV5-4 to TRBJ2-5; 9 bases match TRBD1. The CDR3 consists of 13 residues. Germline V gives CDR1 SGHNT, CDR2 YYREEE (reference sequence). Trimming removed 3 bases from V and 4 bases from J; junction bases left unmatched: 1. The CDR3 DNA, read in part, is TGTGCCAGCAGCTCGGACAGGGGAGAGACC. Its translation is CASSSDRGET. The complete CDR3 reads CASSSDRGETQYF. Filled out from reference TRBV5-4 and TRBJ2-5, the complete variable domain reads ETGVTQSPTHLIKTRGQQVTLRCSSQSGHNTVSWYQQALGQGPQFIFQYYREEENGRGNFPPRFSGLQFPNYSSELNVNALELDDSALYLCASSSDRGETQYFGPGTRLLVL.

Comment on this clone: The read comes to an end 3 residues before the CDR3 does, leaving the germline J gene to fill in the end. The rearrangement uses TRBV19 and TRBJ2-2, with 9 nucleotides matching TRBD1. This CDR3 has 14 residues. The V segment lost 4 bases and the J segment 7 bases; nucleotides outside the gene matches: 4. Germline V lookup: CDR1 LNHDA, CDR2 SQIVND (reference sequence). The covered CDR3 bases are TGTGCCAGTAGTAGGACAGGGGTGGTCGGGGAG. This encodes CASSRTGVVGE. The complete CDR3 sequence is CASSRTGVVGELFF.

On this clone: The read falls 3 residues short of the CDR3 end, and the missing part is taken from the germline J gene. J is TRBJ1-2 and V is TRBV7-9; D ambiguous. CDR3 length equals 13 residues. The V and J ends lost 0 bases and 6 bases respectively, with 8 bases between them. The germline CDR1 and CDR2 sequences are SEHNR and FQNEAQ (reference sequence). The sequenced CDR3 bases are TGTGCCAGCAGCTTAGCCCGGGTTGATGGC. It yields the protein CASSLARVDG. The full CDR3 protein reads CASSLARVDGYTF. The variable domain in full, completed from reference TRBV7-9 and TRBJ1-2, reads DTGVSQNPRHKITKRGQNVTFRCDPISEHNRLYWYRQTLGQGPEFLTYFQNEAQLEKSRLLSDRFSAERPKGSFSTLEIQRTEQGDSAMYLCASSLARVDGYTFGSGTRLTVV.